Following are 8 T cell receptor beta chains from one sample sequenced in a study of blood T cell repertoires in COVID-19 (dated by TCRdb to 2020 to 2022). The method was the immunoSEQ multiplex PCR assay. The table was pulled from immuneACCESS by TCRdb, which kept in-frame rearrangements only. Such tables lose some clones; where checked, under half of the loss comes from unresolved V genes, and the rest has no known cause. The sample table contains some 300,000 clones; only one count was recorded for 75% to 90% of them. The ten largest clones represent about 2.3% of the sample. The sequencing sample was made of peripheral blood. Receptors were obtained from a young man with active or convalescent COVID-19.

The rearrangement links TRBV6-2 or TRBV6-3 to TRBJ2-3; 8 nucleotides match TRBD1. Losses at the gene ends were 6 bases for V and 2 bases for J; bases not matched to a gene: 7. The CDR3 totals 15 residues. Germline V lookup: CDR1 MNHEY, CDR2 SVGEGT. The CDR3 DNA reads as TGTGCCAGCAGCGACCCAGGGGGCCCCACAGATACGCAGTATTTT. Protein product: CASSDPGGPTDTQYF.

V is TRBV4-1 and J is TRBJ1-3; 8 positions agree with TRBD1. Germline CDR1 and CDR2: MGHRA and YSYEKL. Trimming at V came to 6 bases and at J to 7 bases, leaving 11 bases not matched to a gene. CDR3 length equals 15 residues. CDR3 loop: CASRQAQGVLNTIYF. CDR3 DNA sequence: TGCGCCAGCAGACAGGCACAGGGGGTCCTGAACACCATATATTTT.

The J gene is TRBJ2-1, the V gene TRBV28, with D perhaps TRBD2 (6 bases). The CDR3 loop spans 14 amino acids. V lost 7 bases and J lost 4, with 14 bases in between. CDR1 and CDR2 from the germline V gene are MDHEN and SYDVKM. The CDR3 DNA reads as TGTGCCAGCAAACCGGGACTGCTGTACAATGAGCAGTTCTTC. Its protein is CASKPGLLYNEQFF. The variable domain in full, with the rest retrieved from reference TRBV28 and TRBJ2-1, is DVKVTQSSRYLVKRTGEKVFLECVQDMDHENMFWYRQDPGLGLRLIYFSYDVKMKEKGDIPEGYSVSREKKERFSLILESASTNQTSMYLCASKPGLLYNEQFFGPGTRLTVL.

The chain carries TRBV7-9 and TRBJ2-7, with D possibly being TRBD1 (5 bases). Between the trimmed V and J ends, which lost 5 bases and 7 bases, there was a span of 18 bases. The CDR3 spans 14 residues. Germline values: CDR1 SEHNR, CDR2 FQNEAQ (reference sequence). The CDR3 sequence: CASSPDSSLWEQYF. The CDR3 region has the DNA TGTGCCAGCAGCCCCGACAGCAGCTTGTGGGAGCAGTACTTC.

This clone showed up just a few times. The rearrangement joins TRBV6-5 to TRBJ2-2; tentative D call: TRBD1 (6 bases). The germline gives CDR1 MNHEY, CDR2 SVGAGI. The CDR3 sequence is 13 residues long. V was cut by 6 bases and J by 5 bases, with 10 bases left in between. The CDR3: CASRATGTGELFF. The CDR3 DNA follows: TGTGCCAGCAGGGCGACAGGAACCGGGGAGCTGTTTTTT.

The table lists this clone with a count of one. The rearrangement uses TRBV5-1 and TRBJ2-7; possibly TRBD2 for D (6 bases). Per germline, CDR1 SGHRS and CDR2 YFSETQ. The CDR3 is 14 amino acids. V shed 5 bases and J shed 3 bases, with 15 bases lying between them. Here the CDR3 reads CASRFAGTGYEQYF. DNA for the CDR3: TGCGCCAGCAGATTCGCCGGGACTGGCTACGAGCAGTACTTC.

The chain uses TRBV27 and TRBJ2-3; no definite D call. Germline V gene sequence: CDR1 MNHEY, CDR2 SMNVEV (reference sequence). Trimming left V 2 bases short and J 0 bases short, with 12 bases between. The CDR3 sequence is 16 residues long. The CDR3 bases are TGTGCCAGCAGTTTACTTCGAGTGACTAGCACAGATACGCAGTATTTT. Encoded protein: CASSLLRVTSTDTQYF.

The chain employs TRBV3-1 (or the pseudogene TRBV3-2) and TRBJ2-3; D gene unclear. This CDR3 comprises 14 residues. Trimming took 2 bases from V and 2 from J, leaving 8 bases between them. CDR1 and CDR2 from the germline V gene are LGHDT and YNNKEL (reference sequence). The DNA for the CDR3 is TGTGCCAGCAGCCAACGTCAGTACACAGATACGCAGTATTTT. Encoded protein: CASSQRQYTDTQYF.